The 29 T cell receptor beta chains given below trace back to one sample, sequenced in a study of CD8 T cells in Susac syndrome. RNA was extracted with the RNeasy kit, and a quantity of about 0.45 to 1 ug was reverse transcribed using random hexamers. Using its own MiXCR run on the immunoSEQ multiplex PCR reads, TCRdb lists one record per CDR3 protein. The data hold some 57,000 distinct CDR3 sequences, with more than 90% observed a single time. The specimen sequenced was CD8+ T cells from PBMCs. The receptors shown here come from a human donor in good health.

The V and J genes are TRBV20-1 and TRBJ2-4; a possible D gene is TRBD1 (6 bases). This CDR3 region has 13 residues. Trimming removed 7 bases at V and 5 bases at J, with 15 bases between. Germline assignment: CDR1 DFQATT and CDR2 SNEGSKA (reference sequence). The CDR3, as DNA: TGCAGTGGCGCAGAGGACAGTCAAAACATTCAGTACTTC. It translates to CSGAEDSQNIQYF.

The chain uses TRBV29-1 and TRBJ2-7; perhaps TRBD2 as D (5 bases). The CDR3 is 13 residues long. The V end lost 3 bases, the J end lost 3 bases, and 12 bases lay between the germline ends. The V gene's germline CDR1 is SQVTM and CDR2 ANQGSEA. In nucleotides, the CDR3 is TGCAGCGTTGAGGGCGGAGAGGGCTACGAGCAGTACTTC. Its protein is CSVEGGEGYEQYF.

This chain joins TRBV7-8 and TRBJ1-4; D not certain. CDR1 is SGHVS and CDR2 is FQNEAQ in the germline V gene. The CDR3 loop spans 14 amino acids. Trimming cost V 0 bases and J 6 bases, with 8 bases left between them. The CDR3 here is CASSLAGIYEKLFF. DNA for the CDR3: TGTGCCAGCAGCTTAGCCGGGATCTATGAAAAACTGTTTTTT. The full variable domain, completed using reference TRBV7-8 and TRBJ1-4, is GAGVSQSPRYKVAKRGQDVALRCDPISGHVSLFWYQQALGQGPEFLTYFQNEAQLDKSGLPSDRFFAERPEGSVSTLKIQRTQQEDSAVYLCASSLAGIYEKLFFGSGTQLSVL.

V is TRBV27 and J is TRBJ1-5; 7 bases fit TRBD1. V lost 8 bases to trimming and J lost 3 bases; unmatched junction nucleotides: 4. The CDR3 contains 13 residues. Germline CDR1 is MNHEY and CDR2 is SMNVEV (reference sequence). The CDR3: CASSGQYNQPQHF. CDR3 coding DNA: TGTGCCAGCTCGGGACAGTACAATCAGCCCCAGCATTTT.

This clonotype occurred once. The chain combines TRBV4-3 with TRBJ2-1; the D is unclear. Trimming left V 2 bases short and J 0 bases short, with 11 bases between. CDR1 and CDR2 from the germline V gene are LGHNA and YSLEER. The CDR3 contains 16 residues. The CDR3 spells CASSQTLWASYNEQFF. The CDR3, as DNA: TGCGCCAGCAGCCAAACGCTATGGGCCTCCTACAATGAGCAGTTCTTC.

The rearrangement uses TRBV2 and TRBJ1-2; D remains unclear. The CDR3 is made up of 10 amino acids. V was cut by 7 bases and J by 8 bases, with 8 bases left in between. Germline CDR1 reads SNHLY; CDR2 reads FYNNEI. The CDR3 protein is CASNKGGYTF. Written as DNA, the CDR3 is TGTGCCAGCAACAAAGGGGGCTACACCTTC.

The chain carries TRBV5-4 and TRBJ1-2; perhaps TRBD1 as D (5 bases). Trimming took off 7 bases at V and 5 bases at J, with 21 bases between the two ends. CDR1 and CDR2 (germline): SGHNT, YYREEE (reference sequence). This CDR3 region has 15 residues. The CDR3 nucleotides read TGTGCCAGCGGTACCACCGGGACCCCGGGATATGGCTACACCTTC. Its protein product is CASGTTGTPGYGYTF.

The chain joins TRBV28 to TRBJ2-1; 7 bases fit TRBD2. CDR1 and CDR2 from the germline V gene are MDHEN and SYDVKM. The CDR3 contains 17 residues. The J segment lost 0 bases and the V segment lost 5 bases, leaving 10 bases of the junction unmatched. The CDR3 sequence: CASSPTWEGPSYNEQFF. CDR3 bases: TGTGCCAGCAGTCCAACCTGGGAGGGGCCCTCCTACAATGAGCAGTTCTTC.

The chain is built from TRBV10-2 and TRBJ2-1; D call uncertain. Germline V gene data show CDR1 as WSHSY and CDR2 as SAAADI. This CDR3 is 13 amino acids long. With 4 bases removed from V and 7 bases from J, the gap between germline ends came to 11 bases. The CDR3 protein is CASSGSTQNEQFF. The CDR3, as DNA: TGCGCCAGCAGTGGTTCGACTCAAAATGAGCAGTTCTTC.

This chain uses TRBV6-1 with TRBJ2-7; no definite D call. CDR3 length: 12 residues. V was pared by 3 bases and J by 3 bases, with 6 bases between. Germline CDR1 reads MNHNS; CDR2 reads SASEGT. In DNA form, the CDR3 reads TGTGCCAGCAGTGAGACCCACTACGAGCAGTACTTC. Its protein product is CASSETHYEQYF.

The chain links TRBV28 to TRBJ2-5; D might be TRBD2 (5 bases). CDR1 is MDHEN, CDR2 SYDVKM, per germline. The CDR3 sequence is 14 residues long. The V end lost 8 bases, the J end lost 5 bases, and 18 bases lay between the germline ends. CDR3 protein: CASRGRNLGETQYF. In DNA form, the CDR3 reads TGTGCCAGCCGCGGGCGCAATTTGGGGGAGACCCAGTACTTC.

This sequence joins TRBV4-1 and TRBJ2-4, with a tentative D call TRBD1 (5 bases). The germline V gene has CDR1 MGHRA and CDR2 YSYEKL. This CDR3 has 13 residues. The V gene lost 5 bases and the J gene lost 5 bases, with 10 bases spanning the gap. The CDR3 protein is CASSTAGQNIQYF. CDR3 DNA sequence: TGCGCCAGCAGCACGGCAGGGCAAAACATTCAGTACTTC.

The chain employs TRBV6-2 or TRBV6-3 and TRBJ2-5; TRBD2 might be the D (6 bases). The V end lost 6 bases, the J end lost 4 bases, and 12 bases lay between the germline ends. Germline CDR1 and CDR2: MNHEY and SVGEGT. The CDR3 sequence is 13 residues long. Here the CDR3 DNA reads TGTGCCAGCAGAAATGGGAGGCCAGAGACCCAGTACTTC. It is translated as CASRNGRPETQYF.

This chain connects TRBV29-1 to TRBJ1-2, with D hard to call. The CDR3 has 11 amino acids. The V end was cut by 3 bases, the J end by 8 bases, with 10 bases between. Germline CDR1 and CDR2: SQVTM and ANQGSEA. The CDR3 bases are TGCAGCGTTGACCTTGGGCTAGGCTACACCTTC. Translated: CSVDLGLGYTF. The variable domain in full, with the rest retrieved from reference TRBV29-1 and TRBJ1-2, is SAVISQKPSRDICQRGTSLTIQCQVDSQVTMMFWYRQQPGQSLTLIATANQGSEATYESGFVIDKFPISRPNLTFSTLTVSNMSPEDSSIYLCSVDLGLGYTFGSGTRLTVV.

The chain has TRBV6-2 or TRBV6-3 and TRBJ2-7; TRBD1 aligns across 9 bases. Germline CDR1 reads MNHEY; CDR2 reads SVGEGT. V was clipped by 2 bases and J by 2 bases; unmatched bases: 4. This CDR3 is built from 15 residues. Written as DNA, the CDR3 is TGTGCCAGCAGTTACGACAGGGGGGTAACCTACGAGCAGTACTTC. This sequence encodes CASSYDRGVTYEQYF.

This sequence joins TRBV7-6 and TRBJ2-1; no clear D. Germline V gives CDR1 SGHVS, CDR2 FNYEAQ. V was pared by 3 bases and J by 5 bases, with 8 bases between. The CDR3 is made up of 13 amino acids. CDR3 DNA sequence: TGTGCCAGCAGCTTCAACTGGGACAATGAGCAGTTCTTC. It yields the protein CASSFNWDNEQFF.

J is TRBJ2-1 and V is TRBV5-4; D is unclear. The CDR3 totals 16 residues. The germline V gene has CDR1 SGHNT and CDR2 YYREEE (reference sequence). The V and J ends lost 1 base and 1 base respectively, with 12 bases between them. CDR3: CASSLRHLGSYNEQFF. The CDR3 DNA reads TGTGCCAGCAGCTTGCGTCACCTGGGGTCCTACAATGAGCAGTTCTTC.

The rearrangement joins TRBV28 to TRBJ1-2; maybe TRBD1 (5 bases). This CDR3 spans 14 amino acids. Germline V gene data show CDR1 as MDHEN and CDR2 as SYDVKM. With 5 bases removed from V and 8 bases from J, the gap between germline ends came to 18 bases. In DNA form, the CDR3 reads TGTGCCAGCAGTCGCGGGGTAGGGGTCGACGGCTACACCTTC. Its translation is CASSRGVGVDGYTF.

This chain links TRBV5-4 with TRBJ1-3; D not resolved. Germline CDR1 is SGHNT and CDR2 is YYREEE (reference sequence). V dropped 2 bases and J dropped 2 bases, with 8 bases sitting between them. The CDR3 runs to 14 residues. This chain's CDR3 is CASSFEEAGNTIYF. CDR3 in DNA: TGTGCCAGCAGCTTTGAAGAGGCTGGAAACACCATATATTTT. Based on the CDR3 plus reference TRBV5-4 and TRBJ1-3, the full variable domain is ETGVTQSPTHLIKTRGQQVTLRCSSQSGHNTVSWYQQALGQGPQFIFQYYREEENGRGNFPPRFSGLQFPNYSSELNVNALELDDSALYLCASSFEEAGNTIYFGEGSWLTVV.

This clonotype has a handful of counts. V is TRBV20-1 and J is TRBJ2-7; the D is unclear. Trimming shortened V by 1 base and J by 1 base, and 14 bases separated the two germline ends. CDR3 length: 15 amino acids. The V gene's germline CDR1 is DFQATT and CDR2 SNEGSKA (reference sequence). CDR3 DNA: TGCAGTGCTAGAGCCCCTACGTCGTCATCCTACGAGCAGTACTTC. Amino acid sequence: CSARAPTSSSYEQYF.

This chain connects TRBV27 to TRBJ2-7, with D tentatively TRBD1 or TRBD2 (5 bases each). The CDR3 extends over 16 amino acids. Germline values: CDR1 MNHEY, CDR2 SMNVEV (reference sequence). Trimming stripped 5 bases from V and 3 bases from J, with 20 bases between. The CDR3 is CASSPRETPAFYEQYF. For the CDR3, the DNA is TGTGCCAGCAGTCCCAGGGAGACCCCGGCCTTCTACGAGCAGTACTTC.

This chain connects TRBV6-5 to TRBJ2-5, with D possibly matching TRBD2 (6 bases). Germline CDR1 reads MNHEY; CDR2 reads SVGAGI. V lost 2 bases, J lost 5 bases, and 9 bases lay in between. This CDR3 comprises 13 residues. The CDR3 loop is CASSYVGGETQYF. Here the CDR3 DNA reads TGTGCCAGCAGTTACGTAGGAGGGGAGACCCAGTACTTC.

V and J are TRBV6-5 and TRBJ1-6; tentative D call: TRBD1 (6 bases). CDR1 MNHEY and CDR2 SVGAGI come from the germline V gene. The germline V and J ends were trimmed by 3 bases and 5 bases, with 11 bases remaining between them. CDR3 size: 15 residues. CDR3 protein: CASSYPRQDNSPLHF. The CDR3 DNA reads as TGTGCCAGCAGTTATCCGCGACAGGATAATTCACCCCTCCACTTT.

The chain has TRBV5-5 and TRBJ2-5, with TRBD1 matching 9 bases. The CDR3 sequence is 15 residues long. Germline lookup yields CDR1 SGHKS and CDR2 YYEKEE (reference sequence). V was clipped by 4 bases and J by 2 bases; unmatched bases: 6. As DNA, the CDR3 is TGTGCCAGCAGCCTTAGGGACAGGGAGCAAGAGACCCAGTACTTC. The encoded protein is CASSLRDREQETQYF.

V usage is TRBV7-9 and J usage is TRBJ1-2, with TRBD1 matching 9 bases. This CDR3 spans 16 amino acids. CDR1 is SEHNR, CDR2 FQNEAQ, per germline (reference sequence). V dropped 5 bases and J dropped 4; count of bases not matched to a gene: 11. CDR3 loop: CASSDLHSTGGYGYTF. For the CDR3, the DNA is TGTGCCAGCAGCGACCTCCACTCGACAGGGGGCTATGGCTACACCTTC.

This clonotype appeared once. This chain links TRBV5-1 with TRBJ2-2; D ambiguous. V lost 4 bases and J 0 bases, leaving 13 bases between the germline ends. The CDR3 runs to 16 residues. CDR1 is SGHRS, CDR2 YFSETQ, per germline. The CDR3 coding sequence is TGCGCCAGCAGCCCGTTAGTGAATTCGAACACCGGGGAGCTGTTTTTT. The encoded protein is CASSPLVNSNTGELFF.

CDR3 DNA sequence: TGCAGCGTGAAGAGGGTCGGCGGGACTAGCGCCGACAATGAGCAGTTCTTC. As protein: CSVKRVGGTSADNEQFF. The V and J genes are TRBV29-1 and TRBJ2-1; 10 nucleotides line up with TRBD2. The CDR3 length is 17 residues. The junction had 16 bases not matched to a gene; V was cut back by 6 bases and J by 5 bases. The germline gives CDR1 SQVTM, CDR2 ANQGSEA.

This sequence joins TRBV7-3 and TRBJ2-3; D perhaps matches TRBD2 (5 bases). Looked up from germline, CDR1 is SGHTA and CDR2 is FQGTGA. The CDR3 has 13 amino acids. Trimming removed 6 bases from V and 4 bases from J, with 11 bases in between. The CDR3: CASSPHGADTQYF. CDR3 DNA sequence: TGTGCCAGCAGTCCTCACGGGGCAGATACGCAGTATTTT.

The gene calls are TRBV10-3 and TRBJ2-5, with 9 bases that match TRBD1. The CDR3 has 17 amino acids. Trimming cost V 5 bases and J 5 bases; bases outside gene matches: 15. Germline CDR1 is ENHRY and CDR2 is SYGVKD. The CDR3 protein is CAISPHDRGQGSETQYF. The CDR3 coding sequence is TGTGCCATCAGTCCGCATGACAGAGGACAGGGGTCCGAGACCCAGTACTTC.